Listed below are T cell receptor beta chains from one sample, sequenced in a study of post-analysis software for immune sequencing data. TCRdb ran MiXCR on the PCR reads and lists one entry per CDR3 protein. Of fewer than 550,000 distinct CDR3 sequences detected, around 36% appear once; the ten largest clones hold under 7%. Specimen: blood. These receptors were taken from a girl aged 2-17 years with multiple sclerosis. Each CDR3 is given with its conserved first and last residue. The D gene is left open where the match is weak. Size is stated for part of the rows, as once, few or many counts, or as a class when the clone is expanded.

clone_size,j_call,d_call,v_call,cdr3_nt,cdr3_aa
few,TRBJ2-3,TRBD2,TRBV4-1,TGCGCCAGCAGCCAAGGCGGGGGTCCCCCTCCGACGGATACGCAGTATTTT,CASSQGGGPPPTDTQYF
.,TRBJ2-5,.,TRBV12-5,TGTGCTAGTGGTTTGGGCAGCCCCCAAGAGACCCAGTACTTC,CASGLGSPQETQYF
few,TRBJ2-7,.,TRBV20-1,TGCAGTGCTATAGGTGCTGCCAGCCCCTACGAGCAGTACTTC,CSAIGAASPYEQYF
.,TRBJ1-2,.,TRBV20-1,TGCAGTGCTAGAGACCCGGGGGGGGTCTATGGCTACACCTTC,CSARDPGGVYGYTF
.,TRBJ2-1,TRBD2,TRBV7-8,TGTGCCAGCAGCTCAACAGGGTCTAGCGGGAGCTCCTACAATGAGCAGTTCTTC,CASSSTGSSGSSYNEQFF
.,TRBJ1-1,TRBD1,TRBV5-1,TGCGCCAGCAGCTTTACGACAGGGGGAAGCACTGAAGCTTTCTTT,CASSFTTGGSTEAFF
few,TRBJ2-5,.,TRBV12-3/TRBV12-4,TGTGCCAGCAGTTCGAACAGGGCTGACGAAGAGACCCAGTACTTC,CASSSNRADEETQYF
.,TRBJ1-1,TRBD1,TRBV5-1,TGCGCCAGCAGCCAAAGGGGACAGCCTGTGAACACTGAAGCTTTCTTT,CASSQRGQPVNTEAFF
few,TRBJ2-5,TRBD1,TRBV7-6,TGTGCCAGCAGCTTGCAACCTGGGACAGGGCAAGAGACCCAGTACTTC,CASSLQPGTGQETQYF
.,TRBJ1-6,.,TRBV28,TGTGCCAGCAGTTCCCCCCGGGCAGGACGTAATTCACCCCTCCACTTT,CASSSPRAGRNSPLHF
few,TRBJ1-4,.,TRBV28,TGTGCCAGCAGCCCCGGGATAAAACTGTTTTTT,CASSPGIKLFF
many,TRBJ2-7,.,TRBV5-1,TGCGCCAGCAGCTCAGGAGTTCCCCTCCTATTCGAGCAGTACTTC,CASSSGVPLLFEQYF
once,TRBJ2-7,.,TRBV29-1,TGCAACGTTGAAAACTCTCCCTACGAGCAGTACTTC,CNVENSPYEQYF
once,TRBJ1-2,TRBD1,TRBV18,TGTGCCAGCTCACCCTCGACAGGGGATGGCGGCTACACCTTC,CASSPSTGDGGYTF
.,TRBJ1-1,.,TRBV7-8,TGTGCCAGCAGCTTAGTCCAGGGGCCACAAGGGGGGACTGAAGCTTTCTTT,CASSLVQGPQGGTEAFF
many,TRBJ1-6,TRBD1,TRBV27,TGTGCCAGCACCAAAATGGGACAGCTATCACCCCTCCACTTT,CASTKMGQLSPLHF
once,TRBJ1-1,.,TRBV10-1,TGCGCCAGCAGTGACGGTGGGATGAACACTGAAGCTTTCTTT,CASSDGGMNTEAFF
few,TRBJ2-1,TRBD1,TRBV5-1,TGCGCCAGCAGCTTGACAGGGGCGAACAATGAGCAGTTCTTC,CASSLTGANNEQFF
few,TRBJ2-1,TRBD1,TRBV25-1,TGTGCCAGCAGTGTCCCTAGGGACAGGGGGAATGAGCAGTTCTTC,CASSVPRDRGNEQFF
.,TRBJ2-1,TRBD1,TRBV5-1,TGCGCCAGCAGCTTGGATTTCGGACAGGAGGTAGTGGGTGAGCAGTTCTTC,CASSLDFGQEVVGEQFF
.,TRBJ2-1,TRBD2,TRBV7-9,TGTGCCAGCAGCTCGTCGACTAGCTGCAATGAGCAGTTCTTC,CASSSSTSCNEQFF
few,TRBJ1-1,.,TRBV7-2,TGTGCCAGCAGCTTCGTGATTAGTGGTGAAGCTTTCTTT,CASSFVISGEAFF
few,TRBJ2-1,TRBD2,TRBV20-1,TGCAGTGCTAGGACTAGCGGGGGCAGACGCTACAATGAGCAGTTCTTC,CSARTSGGRRYNEQFF
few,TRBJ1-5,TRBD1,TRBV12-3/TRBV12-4,TGTGCCAGCAGTGCCCAGGGGGCCGGTCAGCCCCAGCATTTT,CASSAQGAGQPQHF
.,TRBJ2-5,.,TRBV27,TGTGCCAGCAGTTTATCGCGGCAGGGGAGGGAGACCCAGTACTTC,CASSLSRQGRETQYF
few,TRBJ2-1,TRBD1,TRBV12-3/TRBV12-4,TGTGCCAGCAGTTCCCCGGGACAGGGCGGCAATGAGCAGTTCTTC,CASSSPGQGGNEQFF
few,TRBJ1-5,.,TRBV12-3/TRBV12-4,TGTGCCAGCACCTTGGGGTCTGGTAGCAATCAGCCCCAGCATTTT,CASTLGSGSNQPQHF
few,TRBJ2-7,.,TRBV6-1,TGTGCCAGCAGCAGAAGTCATGAAGGGCTCGGCTCCTACGAGCAGTACTTC,CASSRSHEGLGSYEQYF
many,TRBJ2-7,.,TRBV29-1,TGCAGCGTTGGGGGACGCTCATCCGAGCAGTACTTC,CSVGGRSSEQYF
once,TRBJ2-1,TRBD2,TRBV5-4,TGTGCCAGCAGCCCAACCGGGACTAGAGCCTACAATGAGCAGTTCTTC,CASSPTGTRAYNEQFF
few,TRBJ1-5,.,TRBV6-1,TGTGCCAGCGGGCAGGTCAATCAGCCCCAGCATTTT,CASGQVNQPQHF
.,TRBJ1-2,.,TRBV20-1,TGCAGTGCTAGAGAGGGGGCAGTGACCTATGGCTACACCTTC,CSAREGAVTYGYTF
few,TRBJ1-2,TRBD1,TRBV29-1,TGCAGCGCCCAAGAGACAGGGGGCTATGGCTACACCTTC,CSAQETGGYGYTF
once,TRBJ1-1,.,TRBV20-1,TGCAGTGCTAGAGAGATCGTGGGCAGACACAGCATGAACACTGAAGCTTTCTTT,CSAREIVGRHSMNTEAFF
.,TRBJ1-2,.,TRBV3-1,TGTGCCAGCAGCCAAGAATTTGGGCATGGCTACACCTTC,CASSQEFGHGYTF
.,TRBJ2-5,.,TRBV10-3,TGTGCCATCTCTCCCGGGGACTCTCGTGAAACCCAGTACTTC,CAISPGDSRETQYF
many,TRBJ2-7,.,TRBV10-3,TGTGCCCTGGGGGGGGCCCAGGGCTCCTACGAGCAGTACTTC,CALGGAQGSYEQYF
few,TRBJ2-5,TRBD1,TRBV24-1,TGTGCCACCAGTGATCGTGGACAGGGGTGGGAGACCCAGTACTTC,CATSDRGQGWETQYF
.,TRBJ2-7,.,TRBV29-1,TGCAGCGTTGAAGTTTGGGGCACCTACGAGCAGTACTTC,CSVEVWGTYEQYF
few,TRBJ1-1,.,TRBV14,TGTGCCAGCCGCCCGACAGGTACGAACACTGAAGCTTTCTTT,CASRPTGTNTEAFF
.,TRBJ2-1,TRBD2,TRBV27,TGTGCCAGCAGTTTTTTAATTGGACTAGACACCTACAATGAGCAGTTCTTC,CASSFLIGLDTYNEQFF
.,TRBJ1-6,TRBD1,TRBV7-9,TGTGCCAGCAGTCGAACAGGGGGCCAGAATTCACCCCTCCACTTT,CASSRTGGQNSPLHF
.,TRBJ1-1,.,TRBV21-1,TGTGCCAGCAGCAAAGAAGATCTACCGGGACAGGGAGGCGCTTTCTTT,CASSKEDLPGQGGAFF
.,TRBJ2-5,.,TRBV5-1,TGCGCCAGCAGCTTCTTTGGTCGGTTGGAGACCCAGTACTTC,CASSFFGRLETQYF
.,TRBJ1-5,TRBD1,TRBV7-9,TGTGCCAGCAGCTCCGAGGACAGGGGCTATCAGCCCCAGCATTTT,CASSSEDRGYQPQHF
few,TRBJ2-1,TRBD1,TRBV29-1,TGCAGCGTTGGACAGGGAGTTTACAATGAGCAGTTCTTC,CSVGQGVYNEQFF
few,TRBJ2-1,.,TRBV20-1,TGCAGTGCGCTCCTGGACCCCCGACGGTCCAATGAGCAGTTCTTC,CSALLDPRRSNEQFF
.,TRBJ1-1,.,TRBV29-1,TGCAGCGTGCTGCTGCCGGGGGGAGCTTTCTTT,CSVLLPGGAFF
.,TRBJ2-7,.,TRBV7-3,TGTGCCAGCAGCTTCTGGCAGGGGACCTACGAGCAGTACTTC,CASSFWQGTYEQYF
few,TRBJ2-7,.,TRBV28,TGTGCCAGCAGTTTAGCAAGGAGCTCCTACGAGCAGTACTTC,CASSLARSSYEQYF
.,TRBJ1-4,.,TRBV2,TGTGCCAGCATCGACTTCGGGCAGACTAATGAAAAACTGTTTTTT,CASIDFGQTNEKLFF
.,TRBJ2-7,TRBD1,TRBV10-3,TGTGCCATCAGTGGTTTTGGACAGGTCTCCTACGAGCAGTACTTC,CAISGFGQVSYEQYF
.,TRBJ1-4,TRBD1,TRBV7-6,TGTGCCAGCAGCCCCGGGACAGAGGGTGAAAAACTGTTTTTT,CASSPGTEGEKLFF